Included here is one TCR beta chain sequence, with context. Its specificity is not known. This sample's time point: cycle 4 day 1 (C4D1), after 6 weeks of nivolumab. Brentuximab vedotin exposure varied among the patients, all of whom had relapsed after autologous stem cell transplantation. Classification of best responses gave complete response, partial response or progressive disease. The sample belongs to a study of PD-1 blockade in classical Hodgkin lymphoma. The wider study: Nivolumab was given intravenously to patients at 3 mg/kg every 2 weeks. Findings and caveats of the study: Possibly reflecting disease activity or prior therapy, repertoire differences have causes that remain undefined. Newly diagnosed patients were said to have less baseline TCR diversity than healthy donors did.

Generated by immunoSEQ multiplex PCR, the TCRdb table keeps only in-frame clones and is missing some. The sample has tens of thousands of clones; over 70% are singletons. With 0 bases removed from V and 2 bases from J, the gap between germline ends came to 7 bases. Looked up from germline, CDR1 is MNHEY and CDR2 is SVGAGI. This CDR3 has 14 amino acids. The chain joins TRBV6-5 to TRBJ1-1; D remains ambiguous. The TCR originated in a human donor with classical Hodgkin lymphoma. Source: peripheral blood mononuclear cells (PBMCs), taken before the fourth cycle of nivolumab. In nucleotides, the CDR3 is TGTGCCAGCAGTTACTCGATACAAAACACTGAAGCTTTCTTT. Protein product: CASSYSIQNTEAFF.